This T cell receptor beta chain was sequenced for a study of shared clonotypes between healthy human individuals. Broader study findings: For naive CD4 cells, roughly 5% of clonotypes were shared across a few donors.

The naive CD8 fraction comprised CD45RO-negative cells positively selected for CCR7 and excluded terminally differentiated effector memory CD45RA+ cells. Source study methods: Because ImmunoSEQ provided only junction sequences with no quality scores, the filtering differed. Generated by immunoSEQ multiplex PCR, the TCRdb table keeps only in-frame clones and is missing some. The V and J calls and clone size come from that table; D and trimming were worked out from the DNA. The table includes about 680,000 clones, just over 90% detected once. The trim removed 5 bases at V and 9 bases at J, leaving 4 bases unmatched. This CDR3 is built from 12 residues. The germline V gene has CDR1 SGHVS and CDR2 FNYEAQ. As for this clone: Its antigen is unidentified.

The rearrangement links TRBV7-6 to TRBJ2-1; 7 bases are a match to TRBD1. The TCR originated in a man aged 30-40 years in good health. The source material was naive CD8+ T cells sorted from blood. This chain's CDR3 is CASSPTGTEQFF. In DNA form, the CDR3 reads TGTGCCAGCAGCCCGACAGGGACTGAGCAGTTCTTC.